These T cell receptor beta chains were read from a single sample in a study of blood T cell repertoires in COVID-19. Method: immunoSEQ multiplex PCR; TCRdb's copy keeps in-frame clones and lacks some. The table includes some 530,000 clones, approximately 85% detected once. Material: peripheral blood. The source is a human donor in a cohort sampled during active COVID-19. Both conserved end residues are part of each CDR3. The D gene is left open where the match is weak. Clone size is not always given. Where it is, it says once, few, many or a class for expanded clones.

- | TRBJ2-1 | 15 | - | TRBV18 | CASSPFSSSYNEQFF | TGTGCCAGCTCCCCCTTTTCCAGCTCCTACAATGAGCAGTTCTTC
TRBD2 | TRBJ2-1 | 16 | - | TRBV10-3 | CAISPSSGRNYNEQFF | TGTGCCATCAGCCCTTCTAGCGGGAGGAACTACAATGAGCAGTTCTTC
- | TRBJ1-1 | 13 | - | TRBV3-1/TRBV3-2 | CASSQNRAAEAFF | TGTGCCAGCAGCCAAAACAGGGCTGCTGAAGCTTTCTTT
TRBD2 | TRBJ2-2 | 15 | - | TRBV7-2 | CASSSSGRAPGELFF | TGTGCCAGCAGCTCGAGCGGGAGGGCCCCCGGGGAGCTGTTTTTT
TRBD2 | TRBJ2-3 | 14 | - | TRBV28 | CASWGGDPSDTQYF | TGTGCCAGTTGGGGGGGGGACCCATCAGATACGCAGTATTTT
- | TRBJ1-1 | 12 | - | TRBV30 | CAWSDIREGAFF | TGTGCCTGGAGTGACATCCGGGAAGGAGCTTTCTTT
TRBD1 | TRBJ2-7 | 14 | once | TRBV7-9 | CASSYGQGRNEQYF | TGTGCCAGCAGCTACGGACAGGGTAGGAACGAGCAGTACTTC
- | TRBJ2-3 | 13 | - | TRBV19 | CASSVSGTDTQYF | TGTGCCAGTAGTGTTAGCGGCACAGATACGCAGTATTTT
TRBD1 | TRBJ1-2 | 17 | - | TRBV28 | CASSSTGGYPTDYGYTF | TGTGCCAGCAGTTCTACAGGGGGCTATCCCACCGACTATGGCTACACCTTC
TRBD2 | TRBJ2-7 | 13 | - | TRBV2 | CASVAGGRYEQYF | TGTGCCAGCGTGGCGGGAGGTCGATACGAGCAGTACTTC
- | TRBJ2-2 | 14 | - | TRBV27 | CASRGLGYTGELFF | TGTGCCAGCAGGGGACTGGGCTACACCGGGGAGCTGTTTTTT
- | TRBJ1-1 | 15 | - | TRBV19 | CASSHSGTPNTEAFF | TGTGCCAGTAGCCATTCCGGGACACCCAATACTGAAGCTTTCTTT
- | TRBJ2-1 | 16 | - | TRBV5-1 | CASSILAGALHNEQFF | TGCGCCAGCAGCATACTAGCCGGAGCTCTACACAATGAGCAGTTCTTC
TRBD2 | TRBJ2-1 | 14 | - | TRBV5-6 | CATRTSGGYNEQFF | TGTGCCACCCGGACTAGCGGGGGCTACAATGAGCAGTTCTTC
TRBD1 | TRBJ1-1 | 13 | - | TRBV11-1 | CASSDTGDTEAFF | TGTGCCAGCAGCGATACAGGGGACACTGAAGCTTTCTTT
- | TRBJ2-5 | 13 | - | TRBV5-6 | CASSRPIQETQYF | TGTGCCAGCAGTCGTCCTATCCAAGAGACCCAGTACTTC
- | TRBJ1-6 | 18 | - | TRBV19 | CASSHPREGRTYNSPLHF | TGTGCCAGTTCTCATCCCCGGGAGGGGCGGACCTATAATTCACCCCTCCACTTT
- | TRBJ2-4 | 13 | - | TRBV7-9 | CASSFSEIDIQYF | TGTGCCAGCAGCTTCAGCGAGATTGACATTCAGTACTTC
- | TRBJ2-1 | 14 | - | TRBV5-3 | CAREEGWGDNEQFF | TGTGCCAGGGAGGAAGGTTGGGGGGACAATGAGCAGTTCTTC
- | TRBJ1-1 | 15 | - | TRBV5-4 | CASSLAGTRYTEAFF | TGTGCCAGCAGCTTGGCAGGAACTCGCTACACTGAAGCTTTCTTT
- | TRBJ1-6 | 16 | few | TRBV6-5 | CASSYSPRRRDSPLHF | TGTGCCAGCAGTTACTCGCCGCGCAGGAGGGATTCACCCCTCCACTTT
- | TRBJ2-1 | 16 | few | TRBV4-1 | CASSHATTSSYNEQFF | TGCGCCAGCAGCCACGCAACTACGAGCTCCTACAATGAGCAGTTCTTC
TRBD1 | TRBJ1-2 | 15 | - | TRBV5-1 | CASSLEGQGARGYTF | TGCGCCAGCAGCTTGGAGGGACAGGGGGCGAGGGGCTACACCTTC
- | TRBJ2-6 | 18 | - | TRBV5-1 | CASSLVPVGISGANVLTF | TGCGCCAGCAGCTTGGTACCGGTGGGCATCTCTGGGGCCAACGTCCTGACTTTC
- | TRBJ1-1 | 13 | - | TRBV14 | CASSHRKRTEAFF | TGTGCCAGCAGCCACCGCAAACGGACTGAAGCTTTCTTT
TRBD1 | TRBJ2-1 | 16 | - | TRBV2 | CASRPGQRSSYNEQFF | TGTGCCAGCAGACCGGGACAGAGGAGCTCCTACAATGAGCAGTTCTTC
TRBD1 | TRBJ1-2 | 14 | - | TRBV30 | CAHSYDRGRLGYTF | TGTGCCCATTCCTATGACAGGGGGCGGTTGGGCTACACCTTC
TRBD2 | TRBJ2-7 | 16 | - | TRBV6-2/TRBV6-3 | CASSYGGSGKQYEQYF | TGTGCCAGCAGTTACGGAGGGAGCGGGAAACAATACGAGCAGTACTTC
- | TRBJ2-5 | 15 | - | TRBV5-1 | CASSLTSSAGETQYF | TGCGCCAGCAGCTTGACCTCTAGCGCCGGAGAGACCCAGTACTTC
TRBD2 | TRBJ2-1 | 15 | - | TRBV2 | CASITLAGGGNEQFF | TGTGCCAGCATAACCCTAGCGGGAGGCGGAAATGAGCAGTTCTTC
- | TRBJ2-7 | 12 | - | TRBV7-6 | CASSFGQSEQYF | TGTGCCAGCAGCTTTGGACAGAGCGAGCAGTACTTC
TRBD2 | TRBJ2-5 | 18 | - | TRBV7-8 | CASSLGAGANQGQETQYF | TGTGCCAGCAGCTTGGGAGCGGGAGCAAACCAGGGCCAAGAGACCCAGTACTTC
TRBD2 | TRBJ2-7 | 16 | - | TRBV5-1 | CASSPGLAGVPYEQYF | TGCGCCAGCAGCCCTGGACTAGCGGGAGTACCCTACGAGCAGTACTTC
- | TRBJ2-3 | 13 | - | TRBV15 | CATSRDGTDTQYF | TGTGCCACCAGCAGAGACGGCACAGATACGCAGTATTTT
TRBD1 | TRBJ1-1 | 13 | - | TRBV28 | CASSDRANTEAFF | TGTGCCAGCAGCGACAGGGCAAACACTGAAGCTTTCTTT
TRBD2 | TRBJ2-3 | 18 | - | TRBV24-1 | CATSDPAASGKPTDTQYF | TGTGCCACCAGTGACCCGGCGGCTAGCGGGAAACCCACAGATACGCAGTATTTT
- | TRBJ2-7 | 16 | once | TRBV3-1/TRBV3-2 | CASSQGWTSAGYEQYF | TGTGCCAGCAGCCAAGGGTGGACTTCGGCGGGCTACGAGCAGTACTTC
- | TRBJ1-2 | 13 | - | TRBV7-3 | CASSRGAEYGYTF | TGTGCCAGCAGCCGGGGGGCAGAGTATGGCTACACCTTC
TRBD2 | TRBJ2-1 | 17 | once | TRBV18 | CASSPSSGRLMGNEQFF | TGTGCCAGCTCACCGTCTAGCGGGAGGCTTATGGGGAATGAGCAGTTCTTC
TRBD1 | TRBJ2-7 | 17 | - | TRBV23-1 | CASSWDSLKSLSYEQYF | TGCGCCAGCAGTTGGGACAGCCTAAAGTCTCTCTCCTACGAGCAGTACTTC
TRBD1 | TRBJ2-1 | 12 | - | TRBV12-3/TRBV12-4 | CASRTGSREQFF | TGTGCCAGCAGGACAGGGAGTAGAGAGCAGTTCTTC
- | TRBJ1-4 | 20 | - | TRBV9 | CASSPGWSRGVGATNEKLFF | TGTGCCAGCAGTCCTGGGTGGTCCAGGGGAGTGGGCGCAACTAATGAAAAACTGTTTTTT
TRBD2 | TRBJ2-7 | 15 | - | TRBV5-6 | CASSFAGGTSYEQYF | TGTGCCAGCAGCTTTGCCGGCGGGACTAGCTACGAGCAGTACTTC
TRBD1 | TRBJ1-3 | 13 | - | TRBV19 | CAIEDRGGHTIYF | TGTGCCATAGAGGACAGGGGAGGACACACCATATATTTT
- | TRBJ1-5 | 14 | - | TRBV3-1/TRBV3-2 | CASSQSRGNQPQHF | TGTGCCAGCAGCCAAAGCAGGGGCAATCAGCCCCAGCATTTT
- | TRBJ1-1 | 16 | - | TRBV19 | CASSIRHSGESAEAFF | TGTGCCAGTAGTATTCGGCACTCAGGGGAGTCAGCTGAAGCTTTCTTT
- | TRBJ2-1 | 14 | - | TRBV19 | CASSPIRANNEQFF | TGTGCCAGTAGTCCTATCAGGGCCAACAATGAGCAGTTCTTC
TRBD2 | TRBJ2-2 | 14 | few | TRBV18 | CASPGTKNTGELFF | TGTGCCAGCCCCGGGACTAAGAACACCGGGGAGCTGTTTTTT
- | TRBJ1-3 | 14 | - | TRBV5-1 | CASSLGEDGNTIYF | TGCGCCAGCAGCTTAGGGGAGGACGGAAACACCATATATTTT
TRBD1 | TRBJ1-5 | 15 | - | TRBV5-8 | CASSKGDSLNQPQHF | TGTGCCAGCAGTAAGGGGGACAGTCTAAATCAGCCCCAGCATTTT
- | TRBJ1-1 | 16 | - | TRBV28 | CASPPTGHKENTEAFF | TGTGCCAGCCCTCCCACAGGGCATAAGGAGAACACTGAAGCTTTCTTT
TRBD2 | TRBJ2-3 | 16 | - | TRBV7-2 | CASSIPGLPPTDTQYF | TGTGCCAGCAGCATCCCGGGACTACCACCCACAGATACGCAGTATTTT
- | TRBJ1-1 | 13 | - | TRBV7-9 | CASIQGGFTEAFF | TGTGCCAGCATTCAAGGGGGATTTACTGAAGCTTTCTTT
TRBD2 | TRBJ2-5 | 15 | - | TRBV5-4 | CASSLAYGRGETQYF | TGTGCCAGCAGCTTGGCCTACGGGAGGGGGGAGACCCAGTACTTC
- | TRBJ2-7 | 15 | - | TRBV9 | CASSVAGLSSYEQYF | TGTGCCAGCAGCGTAGCCGGTTTAAGCTCCTACGAGCAGTACTTC
TRBD2 | TRBJ2-1 | 16 | - | TRBV5-4 | CASSLAGRAAYNEQFF | TGTGCCAGCAGCTTGGCCGGGAGGGCGGCGTACAATGAGCAGTTCTTC
- | TRBJ1-4 | 15 | - | TRBV28 | CASRPTGKGDEKLFF | TGTGCCAGCAGACCTACAGGGAAGGGGGATGAAAAACTGTTTTTT
- | TRBJ1-5 | 13 | - | TRBV19 | CASSIFVGQPQHF | TGTGCCAGTAGTATATTTGTGGGCCAGCCCCAGCATTTT